Listed below are T cell receptor beta chains from one sample, sequenced in a study of blood T cell repertoires in COVID-19. Assay: immunoSEQ multiplex PCR; the TCRdb copy retains only in-frame clones and omits some. This table has 52,000 or so clones, about 85% appearing once. The sequencing input was peripheral blood. The source is a woman in her sixties or seventies with active COVID-19. Each CDR3 is given with its conserved first and last residue. A D gene is named only where the DNA matches it firmly. Only part of the rows carry a size: once, few, many, or a class if the clone is expanded.

J: TRBJ2-1; D: TRBD2; V: TRBV28; size: NA; length: 16; DNA: TGTGCCAGCAGTTTAGCACTAGCGGGGGTCTACAATGAGCAGTTCTTC; CDR3: CASSLALAGVYNEQFF
J: TRBJ2-1; D: TRBD2; V: TRBV27; size: NA; length: 16; DNA: TGTGCCAGCAGTTTAGTCGGGACTAGCGGGTACAATGAGCAGTTCTTC; CDR3: CASSLVGTSGYNEQFF
J: TRBJ2-5; D: NA; V: TRBV2; size: NA; length: 18; DNA: TGTGCCAGCAGTGATGTCAACGGGCGCAGGGAGGAAGGGGAGACCCAGTACTTC; CDR3: CASSDVNGRREEGETQYF
J: TRBJ2-3; D: TRBD1; V: TRBV27; size: NA; length: 13; DNA: TGTGCCAGCGGCGGACAGGGAACAGATACGCAGTATTTT; CDR3: CASGGQGTDTQYF
J: TRBJ2-7; D: TRBD1; V: TRBV30; size: NA; length: 15; DNA: TGTGCCTGGAGTGTCGGGACAGGGGGTTCCTACGAGCAGTACTTC; CDR3: CAWSVGTGGSYEQYF
J: TRBJ2-1; D: TRBD2; V: TRBV11-2; size: NA; length: 15; DNA: TGTGCCAGCAGCCCGAGACTAGCAGTTACGGATGAGCAGTTCTTC; CDR3: CASSPRLAVTDEQFF
J: TRBJ2-1; D: TRBD2; V: TRBV5-5; size: NA; length: 15; DNA: TGTGCCAGCAGCGGGGGACTAGCGGTCTACAATGAGCAGTTCTTC; CDR3: CASSGGLAVYNEQFF
J: TRBJ1-1; D: NA; V: TRBV19; size: NA; length: 16; DNA: TGTGCCAGTTCATATGAGGCCAGTTCACCGAACACTGAAGCTTTCTTT; CDR3: CASSYEASSPNTEAFF
J: TRBJ1-1; D: NA; V: TRBV10-3; size: NA; length: 16; DNA: TGTGCCATCAGTGAGCCTCGCCAGGGGATGAACACTGAAGCTTTCTTT; CDR3: CAISEPRQGMNTEAFF
J: TRBJ1-6; D: NA; V: TRBV28; size: NA; length: 13; DNA: TGTGCCACCAAAACGCGTATGGATTCACCCCTCCACTTT; CDR3: CATKTRMDSPLHF
J: TRBJ1-3; D: NA; V: TRBV5-1; size: NA; length: 14; DNA: TGCGCCAGCAGCTTGGTCCAGAACGGAAACACCATATATTTT; CDR3: CASSLVQNGNTIYF
J: TRBJ2-2; D: TRBD1; V: TRBV15; size: NA; length: 17; DNA: TGTGCCACCAGCAGGGGCCAGGCAGGGGGCCTTACCGGGGAGCTGTTTTTT; CDR3: CATSRGQAGGLTGELFF
J: TRBJ2-1; D: NA; V: TRBV6-5; size: NA; length: 14; DNA: TGTGCCAGCAGTTACAGGGGCGTTGAAAATGAGCAGTTCTTC; CDR3: CASSYRGVENEQFF
J: TRBJ2-3; D: NA; V: TRBV5-4; size: NA; length: 14; DNA: TGTGCCAGCAGCTCACAGGTGAACACAGATACGCAGTATTTT; CDR3: CASSSQVNTDTQYF
J: TRBJ1-1; D: TRBD1; V: TRBV5-1; size: NA; length: 14; DNA: TGCGCCAGCAGCCGGGACAGCACTAACACTGAAGCTTTCTTT; CDR3: CASSRDSTNTEAFF
J: TRBJ2-1; D: TRBD1; V: TRBV27; size: NA; length: 13; DNA: TGTGCCAGCAGTAACCTACAGGGGGGTGAGCAGTTCTTC; CDR3: CASSNLQGGEQFF
J: TRBJ1-1; D: TRBD1; V: TRBV7-9; size: NA; length: 15; DNA: TGTGCCAGCAGCCCCCGCCAGGGGGCGGACACTGAAGCTTTCTTT; CDR3: CASSPRQGADTEAFF
J: TRBJ2-7; D: TRBD2; V: TRBV19; size: NA; length: 14; DNA: TGTGCCAGTAGGCGGGAGGACCTTTCCTACGAGCAGTACTTC; CDR3: CASRREDLSYEQYF
J: TRBJ1-2; D: NA; V: TRBV7-3; size: NA; length: 15; DNA: TGTGCCAGCAGCTTAACGGCACAGGCTGACTATGGCTACACCTTC; CDR3: CASSLTAQADYGYTF
J: TRBJ2-2; D: TRBD1; V: TRBV2; size: few; length: 15; DNA: TGTGCCAGCAGTGATAGGGGGCCGAACACCGGGGAGCTGTTTTTT; CDR3: CASSDRGPNTGELFF
J: TRBJ1-4; D: NA; V: TRBV10-2; size: NA; length: 14; DNA: TGCGCCAGCAGTTGGACGGGGGAGAATGAAAAACTGTTTTTT; CDR3: CASSWTGENEKLFF
J: TRBJ2-3; D: TRBD2; V: TRBV14; size: once; length: 16; DNA: TGTGCCATCTCTTTAGCGACTAGCGGGAACACAGATACGCAGTATTTT; CDR3: CAISLATSGNTDTQYF
J: TRBJ2-3; D: TRBD2; V: TRBV5-1; size: NA; length: 17; DNA: TGCGCCAGCACCGCCGGGACTAGCGGCGACTTCACAGATACGCAGTATTTT; CDR3: CASTAGTSGDFTDTQYF
J: TRBJ2-7; D: TRBD2; V: TRBV6-5; size: NA; length: 13; DNA: TGTGCCACCCGGGCTAGCGGGAGAGGCGAGCAGTACTTC; CDR3: CATRASGRGEQYF
J: TRBJ1-2; D: TRBD1; V: TRBV27; size: NA; length: 16; DNA: TGTGCCAGCAGTTCCCCCTACAGGGGTTCTACCTATGGCTACACCTTC; CDR3: CASSSPYRGSTYGYTF
J: TRBJ1-1; D: NA; V: TRBV2; size: NA; length: 13; DNA: TGTGCCAGCATACGAGCCCCAGCGGGTGAAGCTTTCTTT; CDR3: CASIRAPAGEAFF
J: TRBJ1-1; D: NA; V: TRBV19; size: NA; length: 15; DNA: TGTGCCAGTTCCTACGGTAAAGGCAGGGACACTGAAGCTTTCTTT; CDR3: CASSYGKGRDTEAFF
J: TRBJ1-1; D: TRBD1; V: TRBV7-3; size: NA; length: 16; DNA: TGTGCCAGCAGCTCGGGACAGACCAGCATGAACACTGAAGCTTTCTTT; CDR3: CASSSGQTSMNTEAFF
J: TRBJ1-1; D: NA; V: TRBV7-3; size: NA; length: 14; DNA: TGTGCCAGCAGCTTATGGGAGAGGAACACTGAAGCTTTCTTT; CDR3: CASSLWERNTEAFF
J: TRBJ2-7; D: NA; V: TRBV27; size: once; length: 15; DNA: TGTGCCAGCAGTTTATCGATCCTTACTATATACGAGCAGTACTTC; CDR3: CASSLSILTIYEQYF
J: TRBJ2-1; D: TRBD2; V: TRBV28; size: NA; length: 14; DNA: TGTGCCAGCAGTTTATTAGGACTAGCAAGTGAGCAGTTCTTC; CDR3: CASSLLGLASEQFF
J: TRBJ2-7; D: NA; V: TRBV4-1; size: few; length: 13; DNA: TGCGCCAGCAGCCCCCTCACTAGATACGAGCAGTACTTC; CDR3: CASSPLTRYEQYF
J: TRBJ2-5; D: TRBD1; V: TRBV5-4; size: NA; length: 13; DNA: TGTGCCAGCAGCTTGACAGGGGGGGAGACCCAGTACTTC; CDR3: CASSLTGGETQYF